The rows below give T cell receptor beta chains drawn from one sample of a study of human CD8 memory T cell subsets. TCRdb reanalyzed the 5' RACE reads and collapses them to one entry per CDR3 protein, without DNA. Its listing shows around 6,800 distinct CDR3 sequences. The sample taken for sequencing was CD8+ T cells from PBMCs. All receptors come from a human donor in good health. Each CDR3 is given with its conserved first and last residue. The size of a clone is reported for some rows only, either as once, few or many, or as a class for expanded clones.

.,TRBV5-1,TRBJ2-2,CASSLSGMTVLAVTGELFF
.,TRBV29-1,TRBJ1-1,CSVGSRRGDESFF
.,TRBV11-3,TRBJ2-7,CASSPNAGAEQYF
.,TRBV30,TRBJ1-5,CAWGEDQPQHF
.,TRBV29-1,TRBJ2-1,CSVVVTSGNSEQFF
.,TRBV14,TRBJ1-1,CASSGDRVAEAFF
.,TRBV27,TRBJ2-1,CASTPSWQFINEQFF
.,TRBV7-3,TRBJ1-1,CASSPIRDKNTEAFF
.,TRBV7-9,TRBJ2-1,CASSPSGIEQFF
.,TRBV4-1,TRBJ2-1,CASSQNEVAGYNEQFF
medium-sized,TRBV2,TRBJ1-1,CASGERQRNTEAFF
.,TRBV6-8,TRBJ1-2,CASPTDRDRVDYGYTF
medium-sized,TRBV29-1,TRBJ1-1,CSVDRARWGRFVLNTEAFF
.,TRBV27,TRBJ2-7,CASRQGAHEQYF
.,TRBV28,TRBJ2-7,CASSPRVGYEQYF
.,TRBV27,TRBJ2-7,CASSPGLAAYEQYF
medium-sized,TRBV5-1,TRBJ2-1,CASRYETYNEQFF
.,TRBV7-2,TRBJ2-7,CASSLAGLKNYEQYF
.,TRBV5-6,TRBJ2-5,CASSLSSGPETQYF
.,TRBV15,TRBJ1-1,CATSTDRRGYTTFF
.,TRBV27,TRBJ2-1,CASSLWGNNYNEQFF
.,TRBV11-2,TRBJ2-5,CASSLVVGASETQYF
.,TRBV7-9,TRBJ2-5,CASAGLGMETQYF
medium-sized,TRBV7-9,TRBJ2-1,CASRSTANEQFF
.,TRBV27,TRBJ2-1,CASSLVAVSSYNEQFF
.,TRBV4-1,TRBJ2-7,CASSLGTSRSYEQYF
.,TRBV28,TRBJ2-1,CASTQPTSSYNEQFF
medium-sized,TRBV7-3,TRBJ2-7,CASSPGGDEQYF
.,TRBV19,TRBJ2-7,CASSIVPGHEQYF
.,TRBV7-8,TRBJ2-1,CASSLGVGGTYNEQFF
.,TRBV9,TRBJ1-2,CASSVALDSNYGYTF
.,TRBV27,TRBJ1-6,CASSTGQLNSPLHF
.,TRBV9,TRBJ2-4,CASSVEGMAKNIQYF
.,TRBV21-1,TRBJ2-7,CASSKAPSGGTYEQYF
.,TRBV11-3,TRBJ1-2,CASSSGGRIYGYTF
.,TRBV12-3/TRBV12-4,TRBJ1-2,CASNLQGTYGYTF
.,TRBV18,TRBJ1-1,CASSPVGSNEAFF
.,TRBV28,TRBJ1-1,CASSSTLGTEAFF
.,TRBV9,TRBJ1-1,CASSVDLGQGAAEAFF
.,TRBV29-1,TRBJ2-1,CSARGIISYNEQFF
.,TRBV6-2/TRBV6-3,TRBJ2-3,CASSTQGIDTDTQYF
.,TRBV12-3/TRBV12-4,TRBJ2-1,CASSLRGSTYNEQFF
.,TRBV6-1,TRBJ2-1,CALGQYNEQFF